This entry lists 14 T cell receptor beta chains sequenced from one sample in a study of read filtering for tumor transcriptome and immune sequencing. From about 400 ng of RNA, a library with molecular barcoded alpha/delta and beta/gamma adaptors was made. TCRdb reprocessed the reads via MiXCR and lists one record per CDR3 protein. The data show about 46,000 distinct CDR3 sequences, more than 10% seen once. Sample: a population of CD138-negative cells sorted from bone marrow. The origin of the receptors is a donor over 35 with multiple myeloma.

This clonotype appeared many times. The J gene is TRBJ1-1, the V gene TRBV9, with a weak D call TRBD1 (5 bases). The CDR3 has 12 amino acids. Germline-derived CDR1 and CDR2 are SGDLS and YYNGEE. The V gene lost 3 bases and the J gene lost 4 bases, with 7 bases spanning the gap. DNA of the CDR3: TGTGCCAGCAGCGGGGGGGGCACTGAAGCTTTCTTT. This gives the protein CASSGGGTEAFF. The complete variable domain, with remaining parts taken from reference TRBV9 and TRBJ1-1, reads DSGVTQTPKHLITATGQRVTLRCSPRSGDLSVYWYQQSLDQGLQFLIQYYNGEERAKGNILERFSAQQFPDLHSELNLSSLELGDSALYFCASSGGGTEAFFGQGTRLTVV.

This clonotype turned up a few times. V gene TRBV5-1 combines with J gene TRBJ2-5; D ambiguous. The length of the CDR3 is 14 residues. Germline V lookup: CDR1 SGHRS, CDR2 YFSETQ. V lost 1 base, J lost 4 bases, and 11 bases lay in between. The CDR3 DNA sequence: TGCGCCAGCAGCTTGAAAAGCGCCCCAGAGACCCAGTACTTC. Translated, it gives CASSLKSAPETQYF.

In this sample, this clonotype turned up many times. CDR3 sequence: CASSQSGTSPETQYF. In DNA form, the CDR3 reads TGCGCCAGCAGCCAATCCGGGACCAGCCCAGAGACCCAGTACTTC. This chain connects TRBV4-1 to TRBJ2-5, with D perhaps matching TRBD1 or TRBD2 (5 bases each). Germline values: CDR1 MGHRA, CDR2 YSYEKL. This CDR3 is 15 amino acids long. Deletions cut 2 bases from V and 4 bases from J, with 14 bases between.

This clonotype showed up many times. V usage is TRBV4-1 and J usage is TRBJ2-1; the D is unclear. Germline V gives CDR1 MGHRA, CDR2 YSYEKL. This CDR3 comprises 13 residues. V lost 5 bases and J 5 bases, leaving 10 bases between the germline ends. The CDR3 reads CASSSAYNNEQFF. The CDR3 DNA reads TGCGCCAGCAGCTCCGCCTACAACAATGAGCAGTTCTTC.

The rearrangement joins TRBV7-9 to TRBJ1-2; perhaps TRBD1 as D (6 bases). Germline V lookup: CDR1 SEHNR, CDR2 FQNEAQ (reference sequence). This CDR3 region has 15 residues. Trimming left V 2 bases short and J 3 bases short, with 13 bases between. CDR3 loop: CASSLSQGIDYGYTF. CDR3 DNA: TGTGCCAGCAGCTTATCCCAGGGGATAGACTATGGCTACACCTTC.

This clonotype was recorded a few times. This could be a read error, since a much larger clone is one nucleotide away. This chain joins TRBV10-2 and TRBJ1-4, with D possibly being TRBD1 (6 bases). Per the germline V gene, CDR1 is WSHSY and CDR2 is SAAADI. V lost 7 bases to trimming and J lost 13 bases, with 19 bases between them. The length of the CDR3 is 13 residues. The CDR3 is CASTGHLNEGLFF. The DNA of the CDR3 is TGCGCCAGCACGGGACACCTTAATGAAGGACTGTTTTTT.

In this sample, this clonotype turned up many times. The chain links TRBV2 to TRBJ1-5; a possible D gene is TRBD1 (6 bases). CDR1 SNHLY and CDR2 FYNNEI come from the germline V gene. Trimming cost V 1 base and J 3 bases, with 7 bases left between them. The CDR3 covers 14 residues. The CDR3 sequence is CASSEDRANQPQHF. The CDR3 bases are TGTGCCAGCAGTGAAGACAGGGCCAATCAGCCCCAGCATTTT.

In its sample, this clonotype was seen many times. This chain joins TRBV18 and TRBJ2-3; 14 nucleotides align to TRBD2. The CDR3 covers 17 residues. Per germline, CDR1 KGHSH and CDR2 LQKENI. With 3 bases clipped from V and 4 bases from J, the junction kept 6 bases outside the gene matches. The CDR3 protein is CASSPVRLAGGADTQYF. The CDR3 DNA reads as TGTGCCAGCTCACCGGTCCGACTAGCGGGAGGGGCAGATACGCAGTATTTT. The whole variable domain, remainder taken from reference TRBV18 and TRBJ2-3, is NAGVMQNPRHLVRRRGQEARLRCSPMKGHSHVYWYRQLPEEGLKFMVYLQKENIIDESGMPKERFSAEFPKEGPSILRIQQVVRGDSAAYFCASSPVRLAGGADTQYFGPGTRLTVL.

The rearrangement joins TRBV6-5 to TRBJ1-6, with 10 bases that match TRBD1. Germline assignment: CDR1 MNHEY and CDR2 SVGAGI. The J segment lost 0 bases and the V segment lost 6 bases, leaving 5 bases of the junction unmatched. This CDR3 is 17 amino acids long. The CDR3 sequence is CASRSTGGDSYNSPLHF. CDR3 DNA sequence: TGTGCCAGCAGATCGACAGGGGGCGACTCCTATAATTCACCCCTCCACTTT.

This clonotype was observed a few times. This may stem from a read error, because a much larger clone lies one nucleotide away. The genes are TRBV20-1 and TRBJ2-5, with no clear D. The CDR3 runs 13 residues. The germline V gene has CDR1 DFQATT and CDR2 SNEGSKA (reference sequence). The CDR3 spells CGARVEWEETQYF. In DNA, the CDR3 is TGCGGTGCTAGAGTGGAGTGGGAAGAGACCCAGTACTTC.

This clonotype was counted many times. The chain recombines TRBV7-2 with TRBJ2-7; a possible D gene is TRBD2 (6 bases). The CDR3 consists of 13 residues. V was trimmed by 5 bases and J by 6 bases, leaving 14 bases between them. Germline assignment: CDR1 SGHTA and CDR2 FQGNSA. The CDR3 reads CASSPRRAGEQYF. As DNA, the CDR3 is TGTGCCAGCAGCCCCCGGAGGGCCGGCGAGCAGTACTTC.

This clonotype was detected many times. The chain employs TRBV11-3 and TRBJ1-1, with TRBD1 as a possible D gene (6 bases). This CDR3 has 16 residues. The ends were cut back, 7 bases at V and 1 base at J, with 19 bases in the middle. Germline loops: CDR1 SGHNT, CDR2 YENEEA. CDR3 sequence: CASTTAGDTANTEAFF. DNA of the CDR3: TGTGCCAGCACCACGGCGGGGGACACCGCGAACACTGAAGCTTTCTTT.

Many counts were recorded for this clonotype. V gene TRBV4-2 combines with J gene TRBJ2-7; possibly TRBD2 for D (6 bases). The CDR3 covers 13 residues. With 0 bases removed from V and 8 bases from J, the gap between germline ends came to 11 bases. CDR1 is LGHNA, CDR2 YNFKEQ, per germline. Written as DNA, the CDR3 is TGTGCCAGCAGCCAAGATGGGGGGTTTAAGCAGTACTTC. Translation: CASSQDGGFKQYF.

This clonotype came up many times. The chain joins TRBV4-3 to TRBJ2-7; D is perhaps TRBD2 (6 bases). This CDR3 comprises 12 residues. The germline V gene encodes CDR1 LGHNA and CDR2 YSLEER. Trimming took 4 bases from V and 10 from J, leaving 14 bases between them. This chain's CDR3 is CASSPGSGSQYF. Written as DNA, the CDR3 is TGCGCCAGCAGCCCCGGGAGCGGGTCTCAGTACTTC.